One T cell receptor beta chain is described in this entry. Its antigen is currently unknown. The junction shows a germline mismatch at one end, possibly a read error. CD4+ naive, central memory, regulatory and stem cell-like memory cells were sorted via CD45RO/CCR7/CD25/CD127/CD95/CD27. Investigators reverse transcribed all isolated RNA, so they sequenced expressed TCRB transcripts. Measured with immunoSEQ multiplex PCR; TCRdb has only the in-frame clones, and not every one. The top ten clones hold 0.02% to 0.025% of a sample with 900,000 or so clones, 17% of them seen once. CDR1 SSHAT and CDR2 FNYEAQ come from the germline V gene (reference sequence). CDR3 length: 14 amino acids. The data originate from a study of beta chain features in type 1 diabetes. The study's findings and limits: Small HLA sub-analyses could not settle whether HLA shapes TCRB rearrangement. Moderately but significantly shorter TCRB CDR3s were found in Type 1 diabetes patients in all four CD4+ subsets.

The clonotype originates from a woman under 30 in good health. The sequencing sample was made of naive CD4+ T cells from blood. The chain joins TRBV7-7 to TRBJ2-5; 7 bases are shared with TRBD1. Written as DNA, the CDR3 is TGTGCTAGCAGCTTAGCGATAGGGGGCGAGACCCAGTACTTC. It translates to CASSLAIGGETQYF.